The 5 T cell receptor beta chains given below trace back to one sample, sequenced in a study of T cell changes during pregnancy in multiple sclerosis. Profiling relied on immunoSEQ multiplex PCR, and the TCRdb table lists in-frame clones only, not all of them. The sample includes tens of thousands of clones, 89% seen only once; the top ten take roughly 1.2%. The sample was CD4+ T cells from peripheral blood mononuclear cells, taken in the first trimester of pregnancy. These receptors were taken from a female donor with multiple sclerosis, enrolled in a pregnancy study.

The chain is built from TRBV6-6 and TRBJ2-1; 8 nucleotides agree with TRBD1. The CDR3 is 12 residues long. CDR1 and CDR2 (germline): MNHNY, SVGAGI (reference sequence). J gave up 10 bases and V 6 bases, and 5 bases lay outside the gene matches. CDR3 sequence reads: CASSPGGDEQFF. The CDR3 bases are TGTGCCAGCAGCCCAGGGGGCGACGAGCAGTTCTTC.

The CDR3 DNA is TGTGCCAGCAGTTTTGGGGGGGCGACGAATGAAAAACTGTTTTTT. Protein sequence: CASSFGGATNEKLFF. The V and J genes are TRBV28 and TRBJ1-4, with D possibly being TRBD1 (6 bases). Per germline, CDR1 MDHEN and CDR2 SYDVKM. This CDR3 is 15 amino acids long. V lost 3 bases and J 5 bases, leaving 13 bases between the germline ends. Full variable domain (missing parts from reference TRBV28 and TRBJ1-4): DVKVTQSSRYLVKRTGEKVFLECVQDMDHENMFWYRQDPGLGLRLIYFSYDVKMKEKGDIPEGYSVSREKKERFSLILESASTNQTSMYLCASSFGGATNEKLFFGSGTQLSVL.

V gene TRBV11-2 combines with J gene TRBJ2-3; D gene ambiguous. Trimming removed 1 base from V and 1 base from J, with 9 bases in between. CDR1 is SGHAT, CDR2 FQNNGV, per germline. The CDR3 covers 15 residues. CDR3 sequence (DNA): TGTGCCAGCAGCTTAGTTGCCCTAGGCACAGATACGCAGTATTTT. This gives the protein CASSLVALGTDTQYF.

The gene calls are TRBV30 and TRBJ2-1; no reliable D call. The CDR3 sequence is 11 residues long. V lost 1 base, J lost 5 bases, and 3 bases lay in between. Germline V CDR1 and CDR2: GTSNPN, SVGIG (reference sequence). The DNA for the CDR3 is TGTGCCTGGAGTGCGGACAATGAGCAGTTCTTC. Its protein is CAWSADNEQFF.

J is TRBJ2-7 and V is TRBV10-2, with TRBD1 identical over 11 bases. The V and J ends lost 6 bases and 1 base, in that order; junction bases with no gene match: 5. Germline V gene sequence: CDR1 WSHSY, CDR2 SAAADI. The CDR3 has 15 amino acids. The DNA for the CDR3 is TGCGCCAGCAGCACCCGGGACAGGGGGTCCTACGAGCAGTACTTC. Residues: CASSTRDRGSYEQYF.